This T cell receptor (beta chain) stems from a study of blood T cell repertoires in COVID-19. Study context: Acute and convalescent COVID-19 specimens originated in the United States, Italy and Spain. From T cells, B-cell-depleted T cells, or PBMCs came the material, which was cDNA or gDNA.

This clone was seen a single time. The CDR3 runs 14 residues. Trimming cost V 11 bases and J 2 bases; bases outside gene matches: 9. CDR1 and CDR2 (germline): ENHRY, SYGVKD. How the authors handled the data: Scientists estimated how many nucleated cells there were by amplifying reference gene primers. Libraries were prepared by immunoSEQ multiplex PCR; TCRdb keeps only in-frame clonotypes and omits some of them. V, J and clone size are taken as reported in that table, and D and trimming were inferred from the DNA itself. The data hold 70,000 to 85,000 clones, with around 80% observed a single time. This rearrangement joins TRBV10-3 to TRBJ2-5, with 9 bases that match TRBD2. The origin of this receptor is a woman older than 75 with acute or convalescent COVID-19. The sample was peripheral blood. The CDR3 bases are TGTGCCTCACAGGAGCGGGGGGCGCAAGAGACCCAGTACTTC. Its translation: CASQERGAQETQYF.